These 14 T cell receptor beta chains were all obtained from the same sample, sequenced in a study of CD4 T cells in relation to SARS-CoV-2 and coronaviruses. Some clones are missing from TCRdb's copy, which holds only in-frame ones; the method was immunoSEQ multiplex PCR. The sample yields more than 35,000 clones, 77% seen once. Their specific antigens are unknown. Sequenced material: memory CD4+ T cells from PBMCs, cultured in vitro. These receptor sequences come from an adult with COVID-19.

This clone has more than one count but fewer than ten. CDR3 in amino acids: CASNRLAGAANTGELFF. The CDR3 DNA reads TGTGCCAGCAACCGACTAGCGGGAGCCGCGAACACCGGGGAGCTGTTTTTT. The V gene is TRBV25-1, the J gene TRBJ2-2, with 12 bases lining up with TRBD2. The CDR3 has 17 residues. With V trimmed by 7 bases and J by 0 bases, 6 bases remained unmatched. Germline V gives CDR1 MGHDK, CDR2 SYGVNS.

This chain links TRBV4-1 with TRBJ2-5, with TRBD2 matching 8 bases. The CDR3 has 18 amino acids. Germline CDR1 is MGHRA and CDR2 is YSYEKL. V was pared by 3 bases and J by 4 bases, with 16 bases of the junction left unmatched. CDR3 sequence: CASSHGRGREVMRETQYF. CDR3 DNA sequence: TGCGCCAGCAGCCATGGCCGGGGGCGGGAGGTTATGAGAGAGACCCAGTACTTC.

This chain connects TRBV3-1 (or the pseudogene TRBV3-2) to TRBJ2-3; 8 nucleotides agree with TRBD2. The trim removed 0 bases at V and 8 bases at J, leaving 19 bases unmatched. The CDR3 totals 19 residues. The germline gives CDR1 LGHDT, CDR2 YNNKEL (reference sequence). Written as DNA, the CDR3 is TGTGCCAGCAGCCAAGAAAGAAAGATGATAGCGGGATCGAGCGGTACGCAGTATTTT. Translated: CASSQERKMIAGSSGTQYF.

This clone showed up just once. The V and J genes are TRBV5-1 and TRBJ2-1; 12 nucleotides line up with TRBD2. The germline V gene encodes CDR1 SGHRS and CDR2 YFSETQ. Trimming cost V 3 bases and J 7 bases; bases outside gene matches: 5. CDR3 length: 15 residues. CDR3 nucleotides: TGCGCCAGCAGCTCGACTAGCGGGAGTGGTAATGAGCAGTTCTTC. Encoded protein: CASSSTSGSGNEQFF. Full variable domain (rest looked up from reference TRBV5-1 and TRBJ2-1): KAGVTQTPRYLIKTRGQQVTLSCSPISGHRSVSWYQQTPGQGLQFLFEYFSETQRNKGNFPGRFSGRQFSNSRSEMNVSTLELGDSALYLCASSSTSGSGNEQFFGPGTRLTVL.

The rearrangement joins TRBV4-1 to TRBJ2-5; the D gene is possibly TRBD2 (6 bases). The V gene's germline CDR1 is MGHRA and CDR2 YSYEKL. The CDR3 runs 14 residues. The V gene lost 3 bases and the J gene lost 5 bases, with 13 bases spanning the gap. The CDR3, as DNA: TGCGCCAGCAGCCACACCGGGAGCCGGGAGACCCAGTACTTC. Amino acids: CASSHTGSRETQYF.

This clone was counted once. This rearrangement joins TRBV5-6 to TRBJ2-7, with TRBD2 as a possible D gene (6 bases). Germline V gives CDR1 SGHDT, CDR2 YYEEEE. The CDR3 totals 13 residues. Trimming removed 2 bases at V and 6 bases at J, with 12 bases between. For the CDR3, the DNA is TGTGCCAGCAGCTTCAACGTCGGGGGCGAGCAGTACTTC. It specifies CASSFNVGGEQYF.

This clone was observed a few times. This chain links TRBV30 with TRBJ1-2, with D perhaps TRBD1 (5 bases). Trimming shortened V by 3 bases and J by 6 bases, and 14 bases separated the two germline ends. Germline CDR1 and CDR2: GTSNPN and SVGIG (reference sequence). The CDR3 has 13 residues. The CDR3 spells CAWSRVWDDGYTF. Written as DNA, the CDR3 is TGTGCCTGGAGCAGGGTATGGGACGATGGCTACACCTTC.

V and J are TRBV19 and TRBJ1-3; a weak D match, TRBD1 (5 bases). The CDR3 covers 15 residues. Trimming took 7 bases from V and 4 from J, leaving 17 bases between them. CDR1 and CDR2 (germline): LNHDA, SQIVND (reference sequence). The CDR3 is CASTDRGSSGNTIYF. As DNA, the CDR3 is TGTGCCAGTACCGATCGGGGGTCGTCCGGAAACACCATATATTTT.

The V and J genes are TRBV15 and TRBJ2-7; D is uncertain. V was trimmed by 0 bases and J by 9 bases, leaving 12 bases between them. Germline V gene sequence: CDR1 LNHNV, CDR2 YYDKDF (reference sequence). This CDR3 is 13 amino acids long. CDR3 nucleotides: TGTGCCACCAGCAGAGAAGCCGTCGGCGGGCAGTACTTC. It yields the protein CATSREAVGGQYF.

The chain recombines TRBV5-6 with TRBJ2-7; D ambiguous. V lost 3 bases and J lost 0, with 4 bases in between. This CDR3 spans 12 amino acids. In germline, CDR1 is SGHDT, CDR2 YYEEEE. Here the CDR3 reads CASSSFSYEQYF. The CDR3 DNA sequence: TGTGCCAGCAGCTCCTTCTCCTACGAGCAGTACTTC.

The V and J genes are TRBV10-1 and TRBJ1-4, with D unresolved. Trimming left V 3 bases short and J 5 bases short, with 4 bases between. CDR3 length: 12 residues. The germline V gene encodes CDR1 WNHNN and CDR2 SYGVQD (reference sequence). CDR3 loop: CASSDTNEKLFF. The CDR3 nucleotides read TGCGCCAGCAGTGACACGAATGAAAAACTGTTTTTT.

This clone showed up just once. Germline is not matched at one junction end, which may reflect a read error. This sequence joins TRBV7-6 and TRBJ2-3; a weak D match, TRBD2 (5 bases). The CDR3 runs 15 residues. Per the germline V gene, CDR1 is SGHVS and CDR2 is FNYEAQ. Here the CDR3 DNA reads TGTGCCAGCAGCGCGACTACTGTCCCGGCAGAGACGCAGTATTTT. It encodes CASSATTVPAETQYF.

The sample holds a few counts of this clone. The chain is built from TRBV12-5 and TRBJ2-2; 7 bases align to TRBD2. CDR1 LGHNT and CDR2 FRNRAP come from the germline V gene. There are 20 residues in the CDR3. Trimming at V came to 0 bases and at J to 6 bases, leaving 19 bases not matched to a gene. The CDR3 DNA sequence: TGTGCTAGTGGTTTGGTACAGGTGGTGTCTTGGCGGGAGATCCCCGGGGAGCTGTTTTTT. The encoded protein is CASGLVQVVSWREIPGELFF. The full variable domain, in which reference TRBV12-5 and TRBJ2-2 provide the parts outside the CDR3, is DARVTQTPRHKVTEMGQEVTMRCQPILGHNTVFWYRQTMMQGLELLAYFRNRAPLDDSGMPKDRFSAEMPDATLATLKIQPSEPRDSAVYFCASGLVQVVSWREIPGELFFGEGSRLTVL.

V is TRBV5-6 and J is TRBJ1-4; D not resolved. Germline V gene sequence: CDR1 SGHDT, CDR2 YYEEEE. The CDR3 extends over 14 amino acids. V was cut by 0 bases and J by 7 bases, with 10 bases left in between. The CDR3 spells CASSLAGVGEKLFF. The CDR3 DNA reads TGTGCCAGCAGCTTGGCCGGGGTGGGTGAAAAACTGTTTTTT.